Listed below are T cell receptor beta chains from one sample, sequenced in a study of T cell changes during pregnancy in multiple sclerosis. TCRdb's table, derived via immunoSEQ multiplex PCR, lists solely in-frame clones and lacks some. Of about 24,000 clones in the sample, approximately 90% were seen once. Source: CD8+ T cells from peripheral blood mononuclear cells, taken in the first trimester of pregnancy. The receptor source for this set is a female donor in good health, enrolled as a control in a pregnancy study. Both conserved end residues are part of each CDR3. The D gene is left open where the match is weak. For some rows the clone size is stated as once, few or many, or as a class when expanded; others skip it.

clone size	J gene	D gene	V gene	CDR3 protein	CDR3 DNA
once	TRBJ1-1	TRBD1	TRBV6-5	CASRPPQGARTEAFF	TGTGCCAGCAGACCCCCCCAGGGGGCGCGGACTGAAGCTTTCTTT
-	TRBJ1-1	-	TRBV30	CACFPRNTEAFF	TGTGCCTGTTTCCCCAGGAACACTGAAGCTTTCTTT
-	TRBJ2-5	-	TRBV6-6	CASEGGVRETQYF	TGTGCCAGCGAGGGCGGGGTACGAGAGACCCAGTACTTC
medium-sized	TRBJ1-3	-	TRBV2	CASSPPRQVISGNTIYF	TGTGCCAGCAGTCCTCCTCGACAGGTTATCTCTGGAAACACCATATATTTT
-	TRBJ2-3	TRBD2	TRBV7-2	CASSPLLAGGPDTQYF	TGTGCCAGCAGCCCGTTATTAGCGGGGGGGCCGGATACGCAGTATTTT
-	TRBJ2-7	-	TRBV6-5	CASTPPQVYYEQYF	TGTGCCAGCACCCCTCCCCAGGTATACTACGAGCAGTACTTC
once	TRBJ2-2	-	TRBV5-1	CASSPDRGAPGELFF	TGCGCCAGCAGCCCGGACAGAGGGGCTCCCGGGGAGCTGTTTTTT
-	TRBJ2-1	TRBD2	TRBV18	CASSPPSGEFNEQFF	TGTGCCAGCTCACCACCTAGCGGGGAATTCAATGAGCAGTTCTTC
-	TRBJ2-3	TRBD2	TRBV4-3	CASSQDWLAGGLTDTQYF	TGCGCCAGCAGCCAAGATTGGCTAGCGGGGGGGCTCACAGATACGCAGTATTTT
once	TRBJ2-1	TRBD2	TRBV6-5	CASTTGTIPNEQFF	TGTGCCAGCACGACTGGGACTATCCCCAATGAGCAGTTCTTC
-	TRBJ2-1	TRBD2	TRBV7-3	CASSRLASGNNEQFF	TGTGCCAGCAGCCGCCTGGCTAGCGGGAACAATGAGCAGTTCTTC
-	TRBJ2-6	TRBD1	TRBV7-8	CASSNRTGAGANVLTF	TGTGCCAGCAGCAACCGCACAGGGGCCGGGGCCAACGTCCTGACTTTC
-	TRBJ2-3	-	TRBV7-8	CASSWTGNQRGDTQYF	TGTGCCAGCAGTTGGACAGGGAACCAGCGGGGAGATACGCAGTATTTT